This TCR beta chain was identified in a study of blood T cell repertoires in COVID-19. Overall study context: Sources were T cells, B-cell-depleted T cells, or PBMCs; the material itself was cDNA or gDNA.

V was shortened by 4 bases and J by 8 bases, with 14 bases between the two germline ends. Per germline, CDR1 MNHEY and CDR2 SVGAGI. CDR3 size: 14 residues. In the original analysis: From reference gene primer amplification, estimates of nucleated cell counts were derived. Assay used: immunoSEQ multiplex PCR; TCRdb lists only in-frame clones, some missing. V, J and clone size derive from that table, while D and trimming were established from the DNA sequence. The sample yields 150,000 to 180,000 clones, 85% to 90% seen once. The sample was peripheral blood. The chain is built from TRBV6-5 and TRBJ1-4, with no clear D. The sequence came from a woman in her thirties or forties with acute or convalescent COVID-19. Here the CDR3 DNA reads TGTGCCAGCAGTTCCCAGGAAAGCTACGAAAAACTGTTTTTT. Translated: CASSSQESYEKLFF.